This paragraph covers one TCR beta chain sequence. Its antigen is currently not known. Base-call qualities are not available, and no considerably larger clone is one nucleotide away. This sample is part of a study of blood T cell repertoires in COVID-19 (dated by TCRdb to about 2020). A note on the overall study: The collaborator samples originated in the United States, Italy and Spain and spanned the acute and convalescent phases of COVID-19. The prospective study material was composed of cDNA or gDNA derived from T cells, B-cell-depleted T cells, or PBMCs. Deeply sampled blood TCRbeta repertoires from subjects exposed to, actively infected with, or recovered from COVID-19 were included in the dataset. The repertoires were released in a freely available public database intended as a resource for research on the immune response to SARS-CoV-2. The samples were drawn from the first 160 participants of the ongoing ImmuneRACE study and from 1,254 subjects provided by 6 global collaborators. Nearly every sample came with metadata listing a de-identified subject ID, COVID-19 status, age in years and sex. Where available, HLA class I and class II types were obtained from metadata supplied by the sample provider rather than from assay-based typing.

The CDR3 has 15 amino acids, counting the end cysteine and phenylalanine. The sequence is cut down to CDR3 DNA, 45 bases in frame from base 1. The V end gives up 6 bases and the J end 1 base, leaving 6 bases in the junction not matched to a gene. Per the germline V gene (reference sequence), MNHEY is the CDR1 and SMNVEV is the CDR2. Here is what the overall study found, with its caveats: The quantity of clinical and demographic metadata differed by source and by participant and was supplied without curation.

At one collaborating source in Seattle, patients were enrolled during active infection and were followed longitudinally through the course of disease. Each collaborating institution followed its own protocols to collect whole blood in K2EDTA tubes. For TCRbeta analysis, collaborators shipped samples in one of three forms: frozen whole blood, isolated PBMCs, or DNA extracted from either of those sample types. TCRbeta CDR3 regions were amplified from genomic DNA using the immunoSEQ Assay, a bias-controlled multiplex PCR. The paper's data handling went like this. Nucleated cell counts per sample were estimated from amplification of reference gene primers within the assay. To quantify the absolute abundance of each unique TCRbeta CDR3 rearrangement, sequence reads were collapsed and filtered. For each sample, productive Simpson clonality was calculated as the square root of Simpson's diversity index across productive rearrangements. The table comes from immuneACCESS by way of TCRdb, which keeps in-frame sequences with V and J called. Part of the clones is missing from these tables; in studies checked, under half for an unresolved V gene and the rest for unknown reasons. For V, J and clone size, that table is used; D and trimming come from the DNA. The sample table lists 200,000 to 250,000 clones, around 89% of them with a count of one. Roughly 6.8% of the sample lies in the top ten.

The chain was built from TRBV27 and TRBJ2-4, and TRBD1 matches 7 of the central bases. This receptor was taken from a woman in her 30s with COVID-19, enrolled during active disease. Sequenced: peripheral blood. CDR3 sequence: CASSFDREAKNIQYF. The bases are TGTGCCAGCAGCTTCGACAGGGAGGCCAAAAACATTCAGTACTTC.